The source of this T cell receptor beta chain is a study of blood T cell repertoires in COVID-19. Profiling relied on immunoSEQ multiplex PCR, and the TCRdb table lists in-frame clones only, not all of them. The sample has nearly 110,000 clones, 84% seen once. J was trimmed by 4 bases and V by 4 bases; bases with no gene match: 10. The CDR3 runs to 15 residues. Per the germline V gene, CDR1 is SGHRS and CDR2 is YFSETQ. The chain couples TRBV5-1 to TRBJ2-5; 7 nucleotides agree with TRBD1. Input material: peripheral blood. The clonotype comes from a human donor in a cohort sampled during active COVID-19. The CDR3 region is CASSVQGSRVETQYF. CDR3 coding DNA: TGCGCCAGCAGCGTACAGGGGTCGAGAGTAGAGACCCAGTACTTC.